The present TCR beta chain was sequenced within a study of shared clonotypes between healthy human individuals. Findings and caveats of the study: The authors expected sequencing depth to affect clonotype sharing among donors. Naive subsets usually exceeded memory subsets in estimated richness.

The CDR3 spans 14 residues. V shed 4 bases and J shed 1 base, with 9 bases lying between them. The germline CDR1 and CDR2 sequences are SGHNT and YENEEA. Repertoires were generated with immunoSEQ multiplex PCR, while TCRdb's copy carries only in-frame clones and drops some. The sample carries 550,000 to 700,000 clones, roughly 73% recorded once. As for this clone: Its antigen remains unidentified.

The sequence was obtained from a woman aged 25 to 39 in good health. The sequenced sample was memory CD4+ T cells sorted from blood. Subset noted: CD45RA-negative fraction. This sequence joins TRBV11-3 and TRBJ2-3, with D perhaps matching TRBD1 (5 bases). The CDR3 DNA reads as TGTGCCAGCAGCTCGACAGCCGGCACAGATACGCAGTATTTT. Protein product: CASSSTAGTDTQYF.